This record concerns one T cell receptor (beta chain) sequence. The entry originates in a study of CD8 T cells in Susac syndrome. Reverse transcription of roughly 0.5 to 1 ug RNA used random hexamers. From the immunoSEQ multiplex PCR reads, TCRdb called clonotypes with MiXCR, one entry per CDR3 protein. Seen here are some 130,000 distinct CDR3 sequences, just under 95% observed once, and the top ten hold around 0.2%. Trimming shortened V by 7 bases and J by 0 bases, and 6 bases separated the two germline ends. The CDR3 covers 12 residues. Per the germline V gene, CDR1 is SGHTA and CDR2 is FQGNSA. This TCR derives from a human donor with Susac syndrome. The V and J genes are TRBV7-2 and TRBJ2-5, with unresolved D. The sample taken for sequencing was CD8+ T cells from PBMCs. In DNA, the CDR3 is TGTGCCAGCACCAAGTACCAAGAGACCCAGTACTTC. Amino acids: CASTKYQETQYF.